These 19 T cell receptor beta chains were all obtained from the same sample, sequenced in a study of T cell repertoires in cytomegalovirus infection. TCRdb analysed the reads with MiXCR anew, one entry per CDR3 protein. In the table there are a few hundred thousand distinct CDR3 sequences, roughly 9.5% of which are singletons. The sample taken for sequencing was PBMCs. The receptors here all came from a human donor in good health (CMV status not recorded). Some clones in this sample may be carry-over from other donors' samples.

This clonotype occurred many times. The genes are TRBV7-2 and TRBJ2-1, with D possibly being TRBD1 (6 bases). V was shortened by 3 bases and J by 1 base, with 13 bases between the two germline ends. The CDR3 loop spans 16 amino acids. Germline V lookup: CDR1 SGHTA, CDR2 FQGNSA. The CDR3 protein is CASSFNRASSYNEQFF. The CDR3 region has the DNA TGTGCCAGCAGCTTCAACAGGGCTTCTTCCTACAATGAGCAGTTCTTC.

This clonotype was counted ten times or more. The V gene is TRBV7-8, the J gene TRBJ2-5; 7 nucleotides line up with TRBD2. Trimming cost V 4 bases and J 2 bases; bases outside gene matches: 7. This CDR3 contains 15 residues. Germline V gene data show CDR1 as SGHVS and CDR2 as FQNEAQ. In nucleotides, the CDR3 is TGTGCCAGCAGCTGGTCCGGAGCGGGACAAGAGACCCAGTACTTC. It yields the protein CASSWSGAGQETQYF. Based on the CDR3 plus reference TRBV7-8 and TRBJ2-5, the full variable domain is GAGVSQSPRYKVAKRGQDVALRCDPISGHVSLFWYQQALGQGPEFLTYFQNEAQLDKSGLPSDRFFAERPEGSVSTLKIQRTQQEDSAVYLCASSWSGAGQETQYFGPGTRLLVL.

This rearrangement joins TRBV10-3 to TRBJ1-3, with D maybe TRBD1 (5 bases). The CDR3 is made up of 14 amino acids. Per germline, CDR1 ENHRY and CDR2 SYGVKD. V lost 4 bases and J lost 2, with 9 bases in between. Here the CDR3 reads CAISAGGTGNTIYF. The CDR3 coding sequence is TGTGCCATCAGTGCCGGGGGGACTGGAAACACCATATATTTT.

A remark on this clonotype: This may be a read error: a much more frequent sequence differs by one nucleotide. The J gene is TRBJ2-7, the V gene TRBV7-2, with 9 bases aligning to TRBD1. The CDR3 extends over 13 amino acids. Germline values: CDR1 SGHTA, CDR2 FQGNSA. The CDR3: CVSSPQGAHEQYF. The CDR3 nucleotides read TGTGTCAGCAGCCCACAGGGGGCCCACGAGCAGTACTTC.

The chain uses TRBV20-1 and TRBJ2-7, with a possible D match to TRBD2 (6 bases). V was cut by 0 bases and J by 7 bases, with 19 bases left in between. The CDR3 is made up of 15 amino acids. Germline loops: CDR1 DFQATT, CDR2 SNEGSKA (reference sequence). CDR3 loop: CSARDISEGRLEQYF. The CDR3 DNA follows: TGCAGTGCTAGAGACATAAGTGAGGGGAGGTTGGAGCAGTACTTC.

This clonotype was counted at least ten times. The chain recombines TRBV15 with TRBJ1-1; 10 bases align to TRBD1. CDR3 length: 15 residues. Unmatched junction bases numbered 5, after V lost 1 base and J lost 6 bases. CDR1 is LNHNV, CDR2 YYDKDF, per germline (reference sequence). In nucleotides, the CDR3 is TGTGCCACCAGCAGAGGCGACAGGGGGCACGCTGAAGCTTTCTTT. It codes for CATSRGDRGHAEAFF. Full variable domain (outside the CDR3, taken from reference TRBV15 and TRBJ1-1): DAMVIQNPRYQVTQFGKPVTLSCSQTLNHNVMYWYQQKSSQAPKLLFHYYDKDFNNEADTPDNFQSRRPNTSFCFLDIRSPGLGDTAMYLCATSRGDRGHAEAFFGQGTRLTVV.

This clonotype was found a few times. The V and J genes are TRBV7-6 and TRBJ1-1, with D unclear. This CDR3 is 15 amino acids long. From germline, CDR1 is SGHVS and CDR2 FNYEAQ. V gave up 1 base and J gave up 0 bases, with 9 bases separating them. In DNA form, the CDR3 reads TGTGCCAGCAGCTTAGTAGAGAGACTGAACACTGAAGCTTTCTTT. This sequence encodes CASSLVERLNTEAFF.

There are a few counts of this clonotype. CDR3 residues: CASRNAGEQYF. The DNA of the CDR3 is TGTGCCAGCAGGAACGCCGGCGAGCAGTACTTC. The gene calls are TRBV7-2 and TRBJ2-7; D ambiguous. CDR3 length: 11 amino acids. Trimming took off 6 bases at V and 6 bases at J, with 9 bases between the two ends. CDR1 is SGHTA, CDR2 FQGNSA, per germline.

The sample holds a few counts of this clonotype. The chain joins TRBV7-2 to TRBJ2-2; 12 bases line up with TRBD2. There are 15 residues in the CDR3. Trimming cost V 4 bases and J 6 bases; bases outside gene matches: 3. Looked up from germline, CDR1 is SGHTA and CDR2 is FQGNSA. DNA for the CDR3: TGTGCCAGCAGCTCCGGACTAGCGGGACCCGGGGAGCTGTTTTTT. Protein product: CASSSGLAGPGELFF.

This clonotype was detected ten times or more. V is TRBV30 and J is TRBJ2-5; 8 bases line up with TRBD1. Trimming at V came to 3 bases and at J to 1 base, leaving 4 bases not matched to a gene. The germline CDR1 and CDR2 sequences are GTSNPN and SVGIG (reference sequence). The CDR3 contains 14 residues. The CDR3 bases are TGTGCCTGGAGAGGCGGACAGGGCCAAGAGACCCAGTACTTC. It translates to CAWRGGQGQETQYF. Complete variable domain (other parts from reference TRBV30 and TRBJ2-5): SQTIHQWPATLVQPVGSPLSLECTVEGTSNPNLYWYRQAAGRGLQLLFYSVGIGQISSEVPQNLSASRPQDRQFILSSKKLLLSDSGFYLCAWRGGQGQETQYFGPGTRLLVL.

The V gene is TRBV5-6, the J gene TRBJ1-6; 8 bases align to TRBD1. J gave up 8 bases and V 3 bases, and 4 bases lay outside the gene matches. CDR1 is SGHDT, CDR2 YYEEEE, per germline. The CDR3 is made up of 14 amino acids. CDR3 coding DNA: TGTGCCAGCAGCTGGACAGGGTTGGATTCACCCCTCCACTTT. It specifies CASSWTGLDSPLHF.

This clonotype was seen a handful of times. In nucleotides, the CDR3 is TGCAGCGTCTCCGGGGGGACCGGGGAGCTGTTTTTT. This sequence encodes CSVSGGTGELFF. The chain links TRBV29-1 to TRBJ2-2, with TRBD2 matching over 7 bases. The V and J ends lost 6 bases and 5 bases, in that order; junction bases with no gene match: 3. Looked up from germline, CDR1 is SQVTM and CDR2 is ANQGSEA. The length of the CDR3 is 12 residues.

Many counts were recorded for this clonotype. V and J are TRBV11-2 and TRBJ2-1; D may be TRBD1 or TRBD2 (5 bases each). Germline V gene lookup returns CDR1 SGHAT and CDR2 FQNNGV. V was shortened by 0 bases and J by 7 bases, with 10 bases between the two germline ends. The CDR3 length is 14 residues. The CDR3 spells CASSLDRWGNEQFF. The CDR3 bases are TGTGCCAGCAGCTTAGACCGGTGGGGGAATGAGCAGTTCTTC.

This clonotype was found many times. The chain recombines TRBV7-3 with TRBJ1-6, with D possibly matching TRBD1 (6 bases). The CDR3 has 15 amino acids. Germline CDR1 reads SGHTA; CDR2 reads FQGTGA. V was trimmed by 3 bases and J by 6 bases, leaving 12 bases between them. CDR3 loop: CASSLGGVANSPLHF. CDR3 bases: TGTGCCAGCAGCTTGGGGGGCGTAGCTAATTCACCCCTCCACTTT.

The V and J genes are TRBV30 and TRBJ1-6, with D maybe TRBD1 (5 bases). V shed 3 bases and J shed 0 bases, with 18 bases lying between them. This CDR3 has 18 amino acids. The germline gives CDR1 GTSNPN, CDR2 SVGIG (reference sequence). The CDR3 coding sequence is TGTGCCTGGAGGGGGGGAGACATGTTGAGCTCCTATAATTCACCCCTCCACTTT. Amino acid sequence: CAWRGGDMLSSYNSPLHF.

The V gene is TRBV5-1, the J gene TRBJ2-5; TRBD2 matches at 8 bases. This CDR3 spans 14 amino acids. The V gene end was trimmed by 4 bases and the J gene end by 2 bases; junction bases not matched to a gene: 4. Germline loops: CDR1 SGHRS, CDR2 YFSETQ. The CDR3 region has the DNA TGCGCCAGCAGCCGGGGGGGAGATCAAGAGACCCAGTACTTC. Protein sequence: CASSRGGDQETQYF.

This clonotype appeared a few times. The rearrangement links TRBV7-9 to TRBJ1-6; a weak D match, TRBD1 (5 bases). The CDR3 runs 15 residues. The V end was cut by 6 bases, the J end by 9 bases, with 18 bases between. From germline, CDR1 is SEHNR and CDR2 FQNEAQ (reference sequence). In nucleotides, the CDR3 is TGTGCCAGCAGTTTTACGACAGAAAGGGGTTCACCCCTCCACTTT. Translation gives CASSFTTERGSPLHF.

This clonotype came up a few times. J is TRBJ2-1 and V is TRBV6-2 or TRBV6-3; either TRBD1 or TRBD2 may supply D (5 bases each). Germline values: CDR1 MNHEY, CDR2 SVGEGT. Deletions cut 8 bases from V and 6 bases from J, with 17 bases between. The CDR3 runs 14 residues. CDR3 DNA: TGTGCCAGCCTAGGGACGGCCCCTTCCAATGAGCAGTTCTTC. This translates into CASLGTAPSNEQFF.

This CDR3 reads CASSITGGQVHEQFF. The CDR3 bases are TGTGCCAGCAGTATAACGGGAGGGCAAGTCCATGAGCAGTTCTTC. The chain is built from TRBV12-3 or TRBV12-4 and TRBJ2-1; TRBD2 matches at 8 bases. This CDR3 region has 15 residues. Losses at the gene ends were 5 bases for V and 8 bases for J; bases not matched to a gene: 11.